This is a list of T cell receptor beta chains from one sample in a study of T cell responses to AZD1222 COVID-19 vaccine. Sequenced by immunoSEQ multiplex PCR; TCRdb stores in-frame clones only, minus some. The sample lists under 200,000 clones, less than 95% occurring once. The sequenced sample was peripheral blood, obtained on day 0 of AZD1222 vaccination. The receptors originated from an adult in good health. Each CDR3 is given with its conserved first and last residue. The D gene is left open where the match is weak. The size entry is marked missing in some rows and otherwise reads once, few, many or a size class.

size: .; V: TRBV18; D: .; J: TRBJ2-7; DNA: TGTGCCAGCTCACCACCCCCTCCGCGTTCCCAGCCGCTGCCCATCTACGAGCAGTACTTC; CDR3: CASSPPPPRSQPLPIYEQYF
size: .; V: TRBV7-2; D: .; J: TRBJ2-1; DNA: TGTGCCAGCAGCACCTTGACGGCGGCCCTACAAAATGAGCAGTTCTTC; CDR3: CASSTLTAALQNEQFF
size: .; V: TRBV27; D: .; J: TRBJ2-7; DNA: TGTGCCAGCAGTTTAATCGGGAGTTCCTACGAGCAGTACTTC; CDR3: CASSLIGSSYEQYF
size: .; V: TRBV6-1; D: .; J: TRBJ1-2; DNA: TGTGCCAGCAGTGATCGGGCCTCCTTGGAGTTAGGCTACACCTTC; CDR3: CASSDRASLELGYTF
size: .; V: TRBV19; D: .; J: TRBJ2-7; DNA: TGTGCCAGTAGTCTCATAGGTCAGAGCTACGAGCAGTACTTC; CDR3: CASSLIGQSYEQYF
size: .; V: TRBV10-3; D: .; J: TRBJ2-1; DNA: TGTGCCATCAGTCAAATCCTAGGTTCCTACAATGAGCAGTTCTTC; CDR3: CAISQILGSYNEQFF
size: .; V: TRBV11-2; D: .; J: TRBJ2-5; DNA: TGTGCCAGCTTAAACAGGGACTCGTCCCGGGAGACCCAGTACTTC; CDR3: CASLNRDSSRETQYF
size: .; V: TRBV2; D: .; J: TRBJ2-2; DNA: TGTGCCAGCCGCAGCGGTACGAACACCGGGGAGCTGTTTTTT; CDR3: CASRSGTNTGELFF
size: many; V: TRBV27; D: .; J: TRBJ1-1; DNA: TGTGCCAGCAGTTTATACCGACGCACTGAAGCTTTCTTT; CDR3: CASSLYRRTEAFF
size: .; V: TRBV28; D: TRBD1; J: TRBJ1-4; DNA: TGTGCCAGCAGTTCAGGGGGCTCAGCTAATGAAAAACTGTTTTTT; CDR3: CASSSGGSANEKLFF
size: few; V: TRBV28; D: TRBD2; J: TRBJ2-3; DNA: TGTGCCAGCAGTTTATCTGAGGCGGGAGGCACAGATACGCAGTATTTT; CDR3: CASSLSEAGGTDTQYF
size: .; V: TRBV6-5; D: .; J: TRBJ2-7; DNA: TGTGCCACGATTCGGGGTCGGGAGCAGTACTTC; CDR3: CATIRGREQYF
size: .; V: TRBV29-1; D: TRBD2; J: TRBJ2-7; DNA: TGCAGCGTTGATAAAGCGGGGGACTCCAACGAGCAGTACTTC; CDR3: CSVDKAGDSNEQYF
size: .; V: TRBV7-9; D: .; J: TRBJ2-7; DNA: TGTGCCAGCAGCTTGCGCAGTGCCTACGAGCAGTACTTC; CDR3: CASSLRSAYEQYF
size: .; V: TRBV6-1; D: TRBD2; J: TRBJ2-4; DNA: TGTGCCAGCAGTGCCGGGTGGGTAGCGGGAGGAGGGGCCAAAAACATTCAGTACTTC; CDR3: CASSAGWVAGGGAKNIQYF
size: .; V: TRBV3-1/TRBV3-2; D: .; J: TRBJ2-3; DNA: TGTGCCAGCAGCCACTATCGACTAGGGATGGATACGCAGTATTTT; CDR3: CASSHYRLGMDTQYF
size: .; V: TRBV24-1; D: .; J: TRBJ1-2; DNA: TGTGCCACCATCTGCCTCGGAATCTATGGCTACACCTTC; CDR3: CATICLGIYGYTF
size: .; V: TRBV5-4; D: TRBD2; J: TRBJ2-3; DNA: TGTGCCAGCAGCCCCGGACTAGCGGGAGCTAGAAGCACAGATACGCAGTATTTT; CDR3: CASSPGLAGARSTDTQYF
size: .; V: TRBV4-2; D: .; J: TRBJ1-5; DNA: TGTGCCAGCAGCCAGGATAACAGGGGCAATCAGCCCCAGCATTTT; CDR3: CASSQDNRGNQPQHF
size: .; V: TRBV24-1; D: TRBD2; J: TRBJ2-1; DNA: TGTGCCACCAGTGTACCGGGAGGGCGAAATGAGCAGTTCTTC; CDR3: CATSVPGGRNEQFF
size: .; V: TRBV9; D: TRBD1; J: TRBJ2-7; DNA: TGTGCCAGCAGCTCGGGGACAGGGGGCTACGAGCAGTACTTC; CDR3: CASSSGTGGYEQYF
size: .; V: TRBV2; D: .; J: TRBJ2-3; DNA: TGTGCCAGCAGTCTAGCCGCATCCACAGATACGCAGTATTTT; CDR3: CASSLAASTDTQYF
size: .; V: TRBV3-1/TRBV3-2; D: .; J: TRBJ2-1; DNA: TGTGCCAGCACCCCCGGGACCGCCCGCGGGAATGAGCAGTTCTTC; CDR3: CASTPGTARGNEQFF
size: .; V: TRBV28; D: .; J: TRBJ2-2; DNA: TGTGCCAGCAATCTGAGGAGCGGGGAGCTGTTTTTT; CDR3: CASNLRSGELFF
size: .; V: TRBV27; D: TRBD2; J: TRBJ2-2; DNA: TGTGCCAGCAGCCCCAGAGCGGGAACTCTTGGGAACACCGGGGAGCTGTTTTTT; CDR3: CASSPRAGTLGNTGELFF
size: many; V: TRBV27; D: .; J: TRBJ2-1; DNA: TGTGCCAGCAGTTTATCCCCCCTTGATGAGCAGTTCTTC; CDR3: CASSLSPLDEQFF
size: .; V: TRBV2; D: TRBD2; J: TRBJ2-1; DNA: TGTGCCGATCAGGGGACTAGTTACAATGAGCAGTTCTTC; CDR3: CADQGTSYNEQFF
size: once; V: TRBV5-1; D: .; J: TRBJ1-2; DNA: TGCGCCAGCAGCTTGGAGGTTGGGGACTATGGCTACACCTTC; CDR3: CASSLEVGDYGYTF
size: .; V: TRBV30; D: TRBD1; J: TRBJ1-6; DNA: TGTGCCTGGAGTGACAAGGACAGGGTATGGTCACCCCTCCACTTT; CDR3: CAWSDKDRVWSPLHF
size: once; V: TRBV7-2; D: TRBD1; J: TRBJ2-5; DNA: TGTGCCAGCAGCCGCGACAGGGCGGTGGAGACCCAGTACTTC; CDR3: CASSRDRAVETQYF
size: .; V: TRBV5-1; D: .; J: TRBJ2-1; DNA: TGCGCCAGCAGCTCCCGGGATGAGCAGTTCTTC; CDR3: CASSSRDEQFF
size: .; V: TRBV28; D: TRBD2; J: TRBJ2-7; DNA: TGTGCCAGCAGTCTGGGGGGAGGGATTAAACCTTACGAGCAGTACTTC; CDR3: CASSLGGGIKPYEQYF
size: .; V: TRBV30; D: .; J: TRBJ1-3; DNA: TGTGCCTGGACGTGGGGTTCTGGAAACACCATATATTTT; CDR3: CAWTWGSGNTIYF
size: .; V: TRBV5-1; D: TRBD2; J: TRBJ2-7; DNA: TGCGCCAGCAGCCCGGGAGGTCGTCGGCAGTACTTC; CDR3: CASSPGGRRQYF
size: .; V: TRBV5-4; D: .; J: TRBJ2-1; DNA: TGTGCCAGCAGCTTGGGACCAAGCCCCGTCAATGAGCAGTTCTTC; CDR3: CASSLGPSPVNEQFF
size: .; V: TRBV15; D: .; J: TRBJ2-5; DNA: TGTGCCACCAGCAGAGGAGTAGTCCGAGGGGCCGAGACCCAGTACTTC; CDR3: CATSRGVVRGAETQYF
size: .; V: TRBV6-5; D: .; J: TRBJ1-5; DNA: TGTGCCAGCAGTTACTCGCGCAGTCAGCCCCAGCATTTT; CDR3: CASSYSRSQPQHF
size: .; V: TRBV27; D: .; J: TRBJ1-2; DNA: TGTGCCAGCAGTTTTCGGGGAACAGGCTACACCTTC; CDR3: CASSFRGTGYTF
size: .; V: TRBV5-1; D: .; J: TRBJ2-7; DNA: TGCGCCAGCAGCTTAACCGGCTCCTACGAGCAGTACTTC; CDR3: CASSLTGSYEQYF
size: .; V: TRBV7-2; D: .; J: TRBJ2-7; DNA: TGTGCCAGCAGCTTAGAGGCGGGGCCCTACGAGCAGTACTTC; CDR3: CASSLEAGPYEQYF
size: .; V: TRBV12-3/TRBV12-4; D: .; J: TRBJ2-5; DNA: TGTGCCAGCAGCCCGGGTGGGTTGGAGACCCAGTACTTC; CDR3: CASSPGGLETQYF
size: once; V: TRBV9; D: .; J: TRBJ1-3; DNA: TGTGCCAGCAGCGTAGGAGGAGGGACTGGAAACACCATATATTTT; CDR3: CASSVGGGTGNTIYF
size: .; V: TRBV16; D: .; J: TRBJ2-7; DNA: TGTGCCAGCAGCCAGAGATCTAGCGACTACGAGCAGTACTTC; CDR3: CASSQRSSDYEQYF
size: .; V: TRBV7-3; D: .; J: TRBJ2-1; DNA: TGTGCCAGCAGCTCCGACTACTACAATGAGCAGTTCTTC; CDR3: CASSSDYYNEQFF
size: .; V: TRBV2; D: TRBD1; J: TRBJ2-7; DNA: TGTGCCGGTGCGACAGGGTGGTACGTAGAGCAGTACTTC; CDR3: CAGATGWYVEQYF
size: .; V: TRBV11-1; D: .; J: TRBJ2-1; DNA: TGTGCCAGCAGCTTTTCGGGCAATGAGCAGTTCTTC; CDR3: CASSFSGNEQFF
size: .; V: TRBV28; D: TRBD2; J: TRBJ2-3; DNA: TGTGCCAGCAGTTTTCCTAGCGGCGGCACAGATACGCAGTATTTT; CDR3: CASSFPSGGTDTQYF
size: .; V: TRBV7-9; D: TRBD2; J: TRBJ2-7; DNA: TGTGCCAGCAGCTCGGGACTAGCGGGGGAGCAGTACTTC; CDR3: CASSSGLAGEQYF
size: .; V: TRBV9; D: .; J: TRBJ1-1; DNA: TGTGCCAGCAGCGTAGTCCCAGGTGGGGGCACTGAAGCTTTCTTT; CDR3: CASSVVPGGGTEAFF
size: few; V: TRBV5-1; D: .; J: TRBJ2-7; DNA: TGCGCCAGCAGCTTGGCCGGGACTCCCAGCTACGAGCAGTACTTC; CDR3: CASSLAGTPSYEQYF
size: .; V: TRBV7-2; D: TRBD1; J: TRBJ1-1; DNA: TGTGCCAGCAGCCACAGACAGGGGATGAACACTGAAGCTTTCTTT; CDR3: CASSHRQGMNTEAFF
size: .; V: TRBV5-4; D: TRBD2; J: TRBJ2-4; DNA: TGTGCCAGCAGCTTGGTGGTGGGAGGGCCAAAGTACTTC; CDR3: CASSLVVGGPKYF
size: .; V: TRBV27; D: .; J: TRBJ1-2; DNA: TGTGCCAGCAGGAGGGCCGGGGGCGGCCCACTGTATGGCTACACCTTC; CDR3: CASRRAGGGPLYGYTF
size: .; V: TRBV27; D: TRBD2; J: TRBJ2-7; DNA: TGTGCCAGCAGTTGGAGCGGGAGGTTGTTACACGAGCAGTACTTC; CDR3: CASSWSGRLLHEQYF
size: .; V: TRBV5-6; D: .; J: TRBJ2-7; DNA: TGTGCCAGCAGTTTGGATGTCAACGAGCAGTACTTC; CDR3: CASSLDVNEQYF
size: .; V: TRBV10-3; D: .; J: TRBJ2-3; DNA: TGTGCCATAGGTTCAGAAACAGGATATGTAGATACGCAGTATTTT; CDR3: CAIGSETGYVDTQYF
size: .; V: TRBV4-1; D: TRBD1; J: TRBJ1-2; DNA: TGCGCCGCAGGGGGGGCTGCTAACTATGGCTACACCTTC; CDR3: CAAGGAANYGYTF
size: .; V: TRBV7-8; D: TRBD2; J: TRBJ2-2; DNA: TGTGCCAGCAGCTGGCCCAGCGGGAGGCTCGGCGGGGAGCTGTTTTTT; CDR3: CASSWPSGRLGGELFF
size: .; V: TRBV9; D: .; J: TRBJ2-7; DNA: TGTGCCAGCAGCCCCATGGCGCGATCCTACGAGCAGTACTTC; CDR3: CASSPMARSYEQYF